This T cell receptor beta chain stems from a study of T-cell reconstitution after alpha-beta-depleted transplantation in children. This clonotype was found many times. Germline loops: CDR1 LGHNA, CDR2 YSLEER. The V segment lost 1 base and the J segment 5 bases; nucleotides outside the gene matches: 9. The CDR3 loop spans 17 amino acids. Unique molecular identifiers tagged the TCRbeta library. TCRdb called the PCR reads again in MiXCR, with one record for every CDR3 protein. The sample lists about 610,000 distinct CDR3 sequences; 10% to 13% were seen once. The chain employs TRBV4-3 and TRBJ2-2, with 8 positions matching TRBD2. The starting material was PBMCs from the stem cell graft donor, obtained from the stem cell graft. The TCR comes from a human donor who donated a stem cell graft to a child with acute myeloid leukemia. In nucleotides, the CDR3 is TGCGCCAGCAGCCAAGGGGTACCGGGAGGGGGGACCGGGGAGCTGTTTTTT. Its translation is CASSQGVPGGGTGELFF.